This T cell receptor beta chain was sequenced in a study of shared clonotypes between healthy human individuals. Deletions cut 6 bases from V and 7 bases from J, with 12 bases between. The CDR3 spans 13 residues. The germline gives CDR1 SNHLY, CDR2 FYNNEI. Study-wide points: Since donors were few, the genetic and exposure-history diversity represented was limited.

A remark on this clone: What it recognizes is unknown.

Libraries were prepared by immunoSEQ multiplex PCR; TCRdb keeps only in-frame clonotypes and omits some of them. The table records 2 million to 2.5 million clones, approximately 94% of them present only once. The sample comprised naive CD4+ T cells sorted from blood. Described subset: CD45RA+ positively selected. The rearrangement uses TRBV2 and TRBJ2-2, with D unclear. This receptor was obtained from a man younger than 35 in good health. This CDR3 is CASSPNGIGELFF. In nucleotides, the CDR3 is TGTGCCAGCAGCCCAAATGGGATCGGGGAGCTGTTTTTT.